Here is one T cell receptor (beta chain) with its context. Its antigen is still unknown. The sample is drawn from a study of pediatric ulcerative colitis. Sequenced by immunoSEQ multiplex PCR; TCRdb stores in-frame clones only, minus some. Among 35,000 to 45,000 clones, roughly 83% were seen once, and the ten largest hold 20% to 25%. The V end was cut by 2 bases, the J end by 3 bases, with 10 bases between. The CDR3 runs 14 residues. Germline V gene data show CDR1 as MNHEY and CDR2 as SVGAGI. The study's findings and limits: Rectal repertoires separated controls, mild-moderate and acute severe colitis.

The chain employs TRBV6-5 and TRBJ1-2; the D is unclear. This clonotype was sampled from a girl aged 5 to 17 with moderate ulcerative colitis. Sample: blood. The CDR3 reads CASSYGIGDYGYTF. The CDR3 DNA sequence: TGTGCCAGCAGTTACGGCATTGGGGACTATGGCTACACCTTC.